The clone carrying this T cell receptor (beta chain) was seen only once. Its antigen remains unidentified. This entry belongs to a study of T cell responses to AZD1222 COVID-19 vaccine. CDR1 and CDR2 from the germline V gene are MDHEN and SYDVKM. The germline V and J ends were trimmed by 8 bases and 8 bases, with 21 bases remaining between them. The CDR3 spans 14 residues. Notes on the study in general: It was only after the peak T cell response that any repertoires were sampled.

Generated by immunoSEQ multiplex PCR, the TCRdb table keeps only in-frame clones and is missing some. The profile shows about 140,000 clones, around 94% of them singletons. J is TRBJ1-1 and V is TRBV28; a weak D match, TRBD1 (5 bases). The clonotype was recovered from an adult who had recovered from COVID-19. The source was peripheral blood, collected after recovery from COVID-19. CDR3 DNA sequence: TGTGCCAGCTGTTATCGGGGGACCGATGCCGAAGCTTTCTTT. Translating gives CASCYRGTDAEAFF.